This T cell receptor (beta chain) appears in the sequencing data of a study of tumor-infiltrating lymphocytes in primary liver carcinoma. For the study at large: Ranging in age from 30 to 69 years, the patients were men and women. These were node-negative, non-metastatic T1-T3 tumors of roughly 4 to 10 cm. The yield of productive TCRbeta reads per sample was roughly 3.65 to 8 million and was similar across tissue types. Whole-study findings and limits: The top-250-clone fraction was significantly higher in tumors than in blood (p = 0.039).

A primer in the constant region served to generate TCR beta cDNA from around 500 ng of total RNA. The TCR beta library was amplified through three nested multiplex PCR rounds in a modified ARM-PCR procedure. Running roughly 10 cycles apiece, the first two PCR rounds relied on TRBV1-TRBV30 forward primers together with a C-beta reverse primer. TCRdb re-derived calls from the multiplex PCR reads in MiXCR, one entry per CDR3 protein. The sample includes fewer than 350,000 distinct CDR3 sequences, around 60% seen only once; the top ten take roughly 6%. RNA isolated from unsorted whole blood supplied the blood RNA, with germline DNA also extracted. The CDR3 length is 14 residues. V was clipped by 5 bases and J by 8 bases, with 20 bases between them. Germline values: CDR1 SGHDT, CDR2 YYEEEE. About this clonotype itself: The antigen is undetermined.

Sequencing was carried out using peripheral blood. The sequence derives from a man in his forties with primary liver carcinoma and hepatitis B virus infection. V usage is TRBV5-6 and J usage is TRBJ2-7, with D perhaps matching TRBD2 (6 bases). Here the CDR3 DNA reads TGTGCCAGCAGTTTTGCTGCTAGCGTACACAAGCAGTACTTC. Translation: CASSFAASVHKQYF.